Listed here are 27 T cell receptor beta chains from one sample, sequenced in a study of T cell responses to AZD1222 COVID-19 vaccine. Measured with immunoSEQ multiplex PCR; TCRdb has only the in-frame clones, and not every one. In the table there are under 150,000 clones, around 91% of which are singletons. The sequences come from peripheral blood, collected on day 0 of AZD1222 vaccination. The receptors originated from an adult in good health.

This chain connects TRBV2 to TRBJ1-6, with D uncertain. The CDR3 length is 14 residues. The V end was cut by 3 bases, the J end by 8 bases, with 11 bases between. Germline-derived CDR1 and CDR2 are SNHLY and FYNNEI. CDR3 nucleotide sequence: TGTGCCAGCAGTGAGGCGTGGACTTATTCACCCCTCCACTTT. Translating it yields CASSEAWTYSPLHF.

CDR3 sequence reads: CASSFGGGRVTLHF. For the CDR3, the DNA is TGTGCCAGCAGCTTTGGAGGGGGCCGGGTGACCCTCCACTTT. This rearrangement joins TRBV5-6 to TRBJ1-6; 7 bases agree with TRBD1. CDR1 is SGHDT, CDR2 YYEEEE, per germline. The ends lost 2 bases at V and 14 bases at J; junction bases unmatched: 10. The CDR3 spans 14 residues.

Only one count was recorded for this clone. This rearrangement joins TRBV6-5 to TRBJ1-5; D may be TRBD1 (5 bases). This CDR3 comprises 15 residues. Between the trimmed V and J ends, which lost 5 bases and 4 bases, there was a span of 15 bases. Germline loops: CDR1 MNHEY, CDR2 SVGAGI. This CDR3 reads CASSRNRWGNQPQHF. CDR3 bases: TGTGCCAGCAGTCGCAACAGGTGGGGAAATCAGCCCCAGCATTTT.

This chain connects TRBV2 to TRBJ1-5, with 7 bases matching TRBD1. The CDR3 consists of 16 residues. V shed 4 bases and J 2 bases; nucleotides not matched to a gene: 8. Germline CDR1 and CDR2: SNHLY and FYNNEI. The CDR3 region is CASSAGDSWGNQPQHF. CDR3 DNA: TGTGCCAGCAGTGCTGGGGACAGTTGGGGCAATCAGCCCCAGCATTTT.

The chain links TRBV2 to TRBJ1-1; the D is unclear. The CDR3 runs to 13 residues. With 7 bases removed from V and 0 bases from J, the gap between germline ends came to 9 bases. Germline-derived CDR1 and CDR2 are SNHLY and FYNNEI. CDR3 DNA sequence: TGTGCCAGCAAGGCAGAAATGAACACTGAAGCTTTCTTT. This translates into CASKAEMNTEAFF.

The V call is TRBV15, the J call TRBJ2-3; 12 nucleotides line up with TRBD2. Looked up from germline, CDR1 is LNHNV and CDR2 is YYDKDF (reference sequence). V gave up 1 base and J gave up 1 base; unmatched junction bases: 3. The CDR3 covers 17 residues. The DNA for the CDR3 is TGTGCCACCAGCAGAGTGGGACTAGCGGGCGGCACAGATACGCAGTATTTT. This sequence encodes CATSRVGLAGGTDTQYF.

The chain links TRBV9 to TRBJ1-2; 7 nucleotides match TRBD1. V lost 3 bases, J lost 5 bases, and 4 bases stayed unmatched. The CDR3 contains 13 residues. Germline values: CDR1 SGDLS, CDR2 YYNGEE. The CDR3 nucleotides are TGTGCCAGCAGCGGACAGGGACTATATGGCTACACCTTC. Its protein is CASSGQGLYGYTF.

The J gene is TRBJ2-6, the V gene TRBV18; no firm D call. Germline-derived CDR1 and CDR2 are KGHSH and LQKENI. This CDR3 comprises 20 residues. V was shortened by 3 bases and J by 0 bases, with 21 bases between the two germline ends. The CDR3 DNA sequence: TGTGCCAGCTCACCTTCCCTCCGACCGAAATCTATCTCTGGGGCCAACGTCCTGACTTTC. Translated, it gives CASSPSLRPKSISGANVLTF.

The chain couples TRBV7-8 to TRBJ1-1, with D perhaps TRBD1 (5 bases). The CDR3 has 15 amino acids. The germline V and J ends were trimmed by 6 bases and 1 base, with 15 bases remaining between them. Per the germline V gene, CDR1 is SGHVS and CDR2 is FQNEAQ. In DNA form, the CDR3 reads TGTGCCAGCAGGGGCCGGGGCCACAAGAACACTGAAGCTTTCTTT. This encodes CASRGRGHKNTEAFF.

This clone was seen just once. This rearrangement joins TRBV15 to TRBJ2-1; D possibly uses TRBD1 or TRBD2 (5 bases each). The CDR3 contains 15 residues. Per germline, CDR1 LNHNV and CDR2 YYDKDF (reference sequence). Trimming took 0 bases from V and 7 from J, leaving 13 bases between them. CDR3 nucleotide sequence: TGTGCCACCAGCAGAGATCGGGGACGATCGAATGAGCAGTTCTTC. Translating gives CATSRDRGRSNEQFF.

This clone is a singleton in its sample. The gene calls are TRBV27 and TRBJ1-2; perhaps TRBD1 as D (6 bases). The V and J ends lost 6 bases and 3 bases respectively, with 11 bases between them. The length of the CDR3 is 13 residues. Germline loops: CDR1 MNHEY, CDR2 SMNVEV (reference sequence). The CDR3 spells CASSLQGDYGYTF. For the CDR3, the DNA is TGTGCCAGCAGCCTACAGGGCGACTATGGCTACACCTTC.

The genes are TRBV5-1 and TRBJ2-3; the match to TRBD2 covers 8 bases. CDR1 and CDR2 from the germline V gene are SGHRS and YFSETQ. J lost 2 bases, V lost 2 bases, and 4 bases had no gene match. The CDR3 totals 15 residues. CDR3 DNA: TGCGCCAGCAGCTTTGCCGGACTAGCCACAGATACGCAGTATTTT. Residues: CASSFAGLATDTQYF.

The chain joins TRBV10-2 to TRBJ1-5; 7 positions agree with TRBD1. J lost 5 bases, V lost 6 bases, and 10 bases had no gene match. This CDR3 has 15 residues. Germline values: CDR1 WSHSY, CDR2 SAAADI. CDR3 nucleotide sequence: TGCGCCAGCAGGCTAACAGGGGAGAGGGATCAGCCCCAGCATTTT. This gives the protein CASRLTGERDQPQHF.

This clone was detected a few times. Written as DNA, the CDR3 is TGCGCCAGCAGCCGGGCTAGCGGGATTGGCGAGCAGTACTTC. This codes for CASSRASGIGEQYF. The rearrangement uses TRBV4-3 and TRBJ2-7; 9 bases align to TRBD2. Per germline, CDR1 LGHNA and CDR2 YSLEER. The V and J ends lost 4 bases and 6 bases, in that order; junction bases with no gene match: 7. The CDR3 totals 14 residues.

Remarks on this clone: Within the sample, other DNA sequences also encode this same CDR3. This CDR3 is CASSLQGAGNTIYF. The CDR3 DNA follows: TGTGCCAGCAGCCTACAGGGAGCTGGAAACACCATATATTTT. The chain carries TRBV7-9 and TRBJ1-3; a weak D match, TRBD1 (6 bases). V gave up 5 bases and J gave up 2 bases, with 10 bases separating them. The CDR3 is made up of 14 amino acids. Germline values: CDR1 SEHNR, CDR2 FQNEAQ (reference sequence). The whole variable domain, filled in from reference TRBV7-9 and TRBJ1-3, reads DTGVSQNPRHKITKRGQNVTFRCDPISEHNRLYWYRQTLGQGPEFLTYFQNEAQLEKSRLLSDRFSAERPKGSFSTLEIQRTEQGDSAMYLCASSLQGAGNTIYFGEGSWLTVV.

The CDR3: CASSHLGQGSGYTF. CDR3 DNA: TGCGCCAGCAGCCATTTGGGACAGGGATCCGGCTACACCTTC. This chain joins TRBV4-3 and TRBJ1-2, with 9 nucleotides matching TRBD1. This CDR3 is 14 amino acids long. Germline CDR1 is LGHNA and CDR2 is YSLEER. V lost 3 bases to trimming and J lost 8 bases; unmatched junction nucleotides: 7.

The rearrangement joins TRBV4-3 to TRBJ2-5; 8 nucleotides align to TRBD1. V was pared by 2 bases and J by 5 bases, with 4 bases of the junction left unmatched. This CDR3 spans 14 amino acids. The germline V gene has CDR1 LGHNA and CDR2 YSLEER. CDR3 in amino acids: CASSQRTGWETQYF. For the CDR3, the DNA is TGCGCCAGCAGCCAAAGGACAGGGTGGGAGACCCAGTACTTC.

This chain connects TRBV24-1 to TRBJ2-3; 8 bases map to TRBD1. CDR3 size: 14 residues. V lost 9 bases to trimming and J lost 6 bases; unmatched junction nucleotides: 10. Per germline, CDR1 KGHDR and CDR2 SFDVKD. CDR3 nucleotides: TGTGCCACCCGGCCGGGACAGGATACGGATACGCAGTATTTT. Protein product: CATRPGQDTDTQYF.

The table lists this clone with a few counts. The rearrangement joins TRBV7-6 to TRBJ1-3, with D unresolved. There are 17 residues in the CDR3. Germline V lookup: CDR1 SGHVS, CDR2 FNYEAQ. Trimming left V 7 bases short and J 3 bases short, with 22 bases between. The CDR3 DNA reads TGTGCCAGCACCATTAGAGATGGGCTTGGAGTTGGAAACACCATATATTTT. Protein sequence: CASTIRDGLGVGNTIYF.

The DNA of the CDR3 is TGCAGCCTGGCGGACGGTAACACCGGGGAGCTGTTTTTT. Translated: CSLADGNTGELFF. The chain combines TRBV29-1 with TRBJ2-2; D ambiguous. The V end lost 8 bases, the J end lost 2 bases, and 12 bases lay between the germline ends. CDR3 length equals 13 residues. CDR1 SQVTM and CDR2 ANQGSEA come from the germline V gene.

The CDR3 reads CASSHTSSGWGTDTQYF. CDR3 in DNA: TGTGCCAGCAGCCATACGTCGTCGGGTTGGGGCACAGATACGCAGTATTTT. This chain links TRBV7-2 with TRBJ2-3; no definite D call. The V end was cut by 5 bases, the J end by 1 base, with 19 bases between. CDR1 and CDR2 from the germline V gene are SGHTA and FQGNSA. The CDR3 loop spans 17 amino acids. Full variable domain (missing parts from reference TRBV7-2 and TRBJ2-3): GAGVSQSPSNKVTEKGKDVELRCDPISGHTALYWYRQSLGQGLEFLIYFQGNSAPDKSGLPSDRFSAERTGGSVSTLTIQRTQQEDSAVYLCASSHTSSGWGTDTQYFGPGTRLTVL.

This clone was counted a single time. This sequence joins TRBV11-2 and TRBJ1-1, with no clear D. The CDR3 totals 13 residues. Per the germline V gene, CDR1 is SGHAT and CDR2 is FQNNGV. The germline V and J ends were trimmed by 0 bases and 10 bases, with 12 bases remaining between them. As DNA, the CDR3 is TGTGCCAGCAGCTTAGATCGGGCGGCGGGAGCTTTCTTT. This gives the protein CASSLDRAAGAFF.

This sequence joins TRBV9 and TRBJ2-1, with 11 nucleotides matching TRBD2. The germline V gene encodes CDR1 SGDLS and CDR2 YYNGEE. V lost 2 bases to trimming and J lost 8 bases; unmatched junction nucleotides: 6. The CDR3 loop spans 15 amino acids. The CDR3 region is CASSVGTSGWDEQFF. DNA of the CDR3: TGTGCCAGCAGCGTTGGGACTAGCGGATGGGATGAGCAGTTCTTC.

The chain has TRBV9 and TRBJ2-1; D is ambiguous. The ends were cut back, 0 bases at V and 2 bases at J, with 6 bases in the middle. The CDR3 has 14 residues. Per the germline V gene, CDR1 is SGDLS and CDR2 is YYNGEE. The CDR3 nucleotides are TGTGCCAGCAGCGTAGGAACTACCTACAATGAGCAGTTCTTC. Translating it yields CASSVGTTYNEQFF.

The chain has TRBV11-3 and TRBJ2-1; no clear D gene. From germline, CDR1 is SGHNT and CDR2 YENEEA. The V gene lost 0 bases and the J gene lost 4 bases, with 10 bases spanning the gap. This CDR3 has 15 amino acids. DNA for the CDR3: TGTGCCAGCAGCTTAGATTCCGGATCTTACAATGAGCAGTTCTTC. Translated: CASSLDSGSYNEQFF.

V gene TRBV9 combines with J gene TRBJ1-4; possible D gene TRBD1, 5 bases. Trimming removed 2 bases at V and 5 bases at J, with 10 bases between. Germline CDR1 is SGDLS and CDR2 is YYNGEE. CDR3 length equals 14 residues. The CDR3 loop is CASSVGGVNEKLFF. The CDR3 nucleotides read TGTGCCAGCAGCGTCGGAGGGGTAAATGAAAAACTGTTTTTT.

The chain combines TRBV7-2 with TRBJ2-7; 7 bases are shared with TRBD1. Germline V gives CDR1 SGHTA, CDR2 FQGNSA. The CDR3 has 14 amino acids. After removal of 3 bases from V and 4 bases from J, the junction contained 6 bases not matched to a gene. CDR3 coding DNA: TGTGCCAGCAGCTTCTACAGGGGACAATACGAGCAGTACTTC. Translating gives CASSFYRGQYEQYF.